This TCR beta chain is drawn from a study of CD8+ T cells in alopecia areata. General observations from the study: Numerous expanded lesional clones remained in scalp and blood during tofacitinib.

Following RNA extraction, reverse transcription yielded cDNA that acted as the sequencing template. The method was immunoSEQ multiplex PCR; TCRdb's version includes in-frame clones alone and lacks a portion of them. This table holds some 170,000 clones, around 58% found once. The CDR3 runs 15 residues. In germline, CDR1 is SGHAT, CDR2 FQNNGV. V shed 4 bases, J shed 6 bases, and the junction held 2 bases outside the gene matches. Points on this clone: Its cognate antigen is unknown.

Indicated treatment: oral pan-JAK inhibitor, 5-10 mg twice daily. This clonotype originated in a human donor with alopecia areata. The material sequenced was CD4+ T cells sorted from blood, taken between weeks 55 and 65, from a patient treated with tofacitinib. The chain links TRBV11-2 to TRBJ2-1, with 14 positions matching TRBD2. The CDR3 nucleotides are TGTGCCAGCAGCTCGGGACTAGCGGGGGTCAATGAGCAGTTCTTC. Protein: CASSSGLAGVNEQFF.